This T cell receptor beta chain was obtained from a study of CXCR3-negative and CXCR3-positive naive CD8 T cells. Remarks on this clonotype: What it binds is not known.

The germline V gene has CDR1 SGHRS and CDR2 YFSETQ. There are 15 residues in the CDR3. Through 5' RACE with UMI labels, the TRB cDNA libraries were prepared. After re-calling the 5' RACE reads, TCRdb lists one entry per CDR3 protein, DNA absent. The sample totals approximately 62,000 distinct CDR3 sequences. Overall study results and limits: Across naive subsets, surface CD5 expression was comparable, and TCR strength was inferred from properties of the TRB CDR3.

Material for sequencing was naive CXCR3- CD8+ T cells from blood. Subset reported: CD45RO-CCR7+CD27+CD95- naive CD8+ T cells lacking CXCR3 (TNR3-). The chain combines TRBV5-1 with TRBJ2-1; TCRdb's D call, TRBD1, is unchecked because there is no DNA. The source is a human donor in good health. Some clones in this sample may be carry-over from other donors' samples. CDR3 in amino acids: CASSPDSDPYNEQFF.